This T cell receptor (beta chain) was captured in a study of T cells in Graves' hyperthyroidism and ophthalmopathy (dated by TCRdb to between 2017 and 2020). In the study overall: Peripheral blood samples were taken at initial diagnosis, before any treatment was given. Following sampling, methimazole starting at 30 mg daily was given to hyperthyroidism patients, and high-dose intravenous methylprednisolone was given to ophthalmopathy patients. Prospective prediction of ophthalmopathy was tested in an independent validation cohort of 18 to 20 hyperthyroidism patients and 15 to 17 patients who later progressed to ophthalmopathy. According to the paper, TCR Vbeta CDR3 sequencing was carried out on 135 peripheral blood samples, which came from more than 40 ophthalmopathy, 75 or so hyperthyroidism and about 17 progressor patients. TCR V-J signatures able to tell the groups apart were searched for in a discovery cohort of some 97 patients, of whom more than 40 had Graves' ophthalmopathy and about 60 had stable Graves' hyperthyroidism. The approximately 97 discovery patients were randomly divided into training and test sets at a 7:3 ratio. Thyroid tissue and blood T-cell repertoires from six Graves' hyperthyroidism patients were also compared in the study.

The CDR3 holds 21 amino acids from the cysteine to the phenylalanine. Of all the DNA, just the CDR3 is kept, 63 bases in frame from base 1. CDR1 and CDR2 (MDHEN, SYDVKM) derive from the germline V gene. Ends trimmed: V by 4 bases, J by 2 bases; bases unmatched to a gene: 23. The TCR beta CDR3 regions were amplified from RNA transcripts. A first-round RT-PCR of the TCR CDR3 used the HTBI primer set with the Qiagen OneStep RT-PCR kit. A second multiplex PCR round built the libraries, followed by size selection and purification. Sequencing of the libraries was done on an Illumina HiSeq2000 using paired-end 100 bp reads. The original methods were these. SOAPnuke was used to process the raw data, with reads discarded if the reads contained adapters or uncalled bases, had a mean Phred below 15, or lacked an exact constant-primer or identifier match. High-quality paired reads were merged using COPE v1.2.5, and each unique nucleotide sequence was defined as a clonotype. MiTCR v1.1 was used to align the clonotypes against IMGT TRBV, TRBD and TRBJ reference segments. Only V-J combinations with frequency above 0.0001, covering about 99% of repertoires, were analysed. The TCS score was defined as the ratio of F50 (clonal expansion) to E x V (chaos), calculated using BLOSUM62-based TCRdist between CDR3 peptides within each V-J. Welch's t-statistics and random forest reduced fewer than 600 V-J features to roughly 13, which were used in a naive Bayes classifier (R e1071). TCRdb reprocessed the public reads (quality trimming at Q25 with fastp, clone calling with MiXCR) and kept in-frame beta chains. Every entry covers one CDR3 protein and lists the most common genes and DNA from its rows. The V and J calls reflect TCRdb's pipeline rather than the authors' work. Across this sample there are roughly 740,000 distinct CDR3 sequences, with roughly 15% seen only once. The ten largest clones add up to around 7.7% of the sample.

A patient counted as having stable Graves' hyperthyroidism if no progression to ophthalmopathy occurred over 18 months of follow-up. Hyperthyroidism patients were newly diagnosed, with disease duration under 2 months, and aged 18 to 65 years. Exclusion was applied to patients with uncontrolled infections, other autoimmune diseases, pregnancy or lactation. Clinical symptoms, serum thyroxine and TRAb, thyroid ultrasound, and orbital computed tomography formed the basis for the diagnoses. Ficoll-Paque density gradient centrifugation was used to isolate PBMCs from about 10 ml of fresh peripheral blood. Trizol reagent was used to extract total RNA, and RNA quality was then checked on an Agilent 2100 Bioanalyzer. This clonotype has at least ten counts. This clone's antigen is unknown. Base qualities are not at hand, and no much larger clone is one base apart. Overall study results and their limits: In validation, the model predicted progression to ophthalmopathy with approximately 71% sensitivity and around 72% specificity, a median of approximately 6.5 months before onset. A 13 V-J signature model separated ophthalmopathy from stable hyperthyroidism, with around 88% sensitivity and around 84% specificity in cross-validation and 80%/75% in testing. Sample size was not statistically predetermined, and investigators were not blinded to group allocation. Most expanded thyroid clonotypes (frequency above 0.001) were also detected in blood, suggesting blood repertoires may reflect thyroid immune responses.

Sequenced: blood. The TCR was taken from a young man with Graves' hyperthyroidism. The rearrangement combines TRBV28 with TRBJ2-3, and 8 junction bases match TRBD2. The CDR3 reads as follows: CASSSGGPDAAGKPNTDTQYF. The DNA sequence follows: TGTGCCAGCAGTTCGGGAGGGCCGGACGCGGCTGGTAAACCAAACACAGATACGCAGTATTTT.